This entry features one T cell receptor beta chain sequence. This CDR3 contains 13 residues. Between the trimmed V and J ends, which lost 3 bases and 7 bases, there was a span of 10 bases. Germline V gives CDR1 KGHDR, CDR2 SFDVKD. This sample stems from a study of blood T cell repertoires in COVID-19. On the study more broadly: Nucleic acid was either cDNA or gDNA, and it came from T cells, B-cell-depleted T cells, or PBMCs.

Libraries were prepared by immunoSEQ multiplex PCR; TCRdb keeps only in-frame clonotypes and omits some of them. The sample includes about 140,000 clones, 70% to 80% of them seen just once. The source is a man aged 45-60 years with acute or convalescent COVID-19. Material for sequencing was peripheral blood. The chain combines TRBV24-1 with TRBJ2-3; D ambiguous. The CDR3 DNA follows: TGTGCCACCAGTGATCAAGAGGTATATACGCAGTATTTT. It is translated as CATSDQEVYTQYF.